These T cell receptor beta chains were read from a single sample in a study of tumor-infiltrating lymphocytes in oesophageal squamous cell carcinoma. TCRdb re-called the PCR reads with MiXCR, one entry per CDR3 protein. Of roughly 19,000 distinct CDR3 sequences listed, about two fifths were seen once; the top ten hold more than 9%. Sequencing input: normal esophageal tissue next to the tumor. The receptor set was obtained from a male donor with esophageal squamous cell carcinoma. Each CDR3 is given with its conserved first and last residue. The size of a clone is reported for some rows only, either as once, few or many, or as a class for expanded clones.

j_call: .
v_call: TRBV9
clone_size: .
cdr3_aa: CASSVEVAGPYEQYF

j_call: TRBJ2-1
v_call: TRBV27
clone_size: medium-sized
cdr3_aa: CASSLTGGSTYNEQFF

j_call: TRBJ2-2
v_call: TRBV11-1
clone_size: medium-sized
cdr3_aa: CASSRPGRELFF

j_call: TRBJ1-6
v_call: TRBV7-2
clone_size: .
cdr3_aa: CASSLEPGTGFSYEQYF

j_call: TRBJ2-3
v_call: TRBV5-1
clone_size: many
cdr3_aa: CASSLGLAGGPSTDTQYF

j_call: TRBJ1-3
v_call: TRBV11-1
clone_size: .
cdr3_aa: CASSFRRYSGNTIYF

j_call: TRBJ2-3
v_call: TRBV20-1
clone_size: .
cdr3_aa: CSASNPRLTDTQYF

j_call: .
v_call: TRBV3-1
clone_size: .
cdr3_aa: CASSQVTVSEQFF

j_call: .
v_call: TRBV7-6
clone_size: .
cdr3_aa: CASSLVSPRGKETQYF

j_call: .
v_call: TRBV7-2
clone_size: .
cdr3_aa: CASSNALLTGVYEQYF

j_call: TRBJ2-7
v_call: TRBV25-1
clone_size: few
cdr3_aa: CASSPRTSYEQYF

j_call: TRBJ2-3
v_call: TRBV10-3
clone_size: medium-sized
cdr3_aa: CAISASRTDTQYF

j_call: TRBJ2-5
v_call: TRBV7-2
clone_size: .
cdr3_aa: CASTWGRGGRRRETQYF

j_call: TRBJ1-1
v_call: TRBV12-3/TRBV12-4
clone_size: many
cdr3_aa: CASTVRGTASEAFF

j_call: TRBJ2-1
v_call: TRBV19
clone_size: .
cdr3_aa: CASSIAGGVINEQFF

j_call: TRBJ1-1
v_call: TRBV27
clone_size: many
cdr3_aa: CASSRGRLGDTEAFF

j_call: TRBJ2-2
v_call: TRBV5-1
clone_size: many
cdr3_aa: CASSSRTSGNTGELFF

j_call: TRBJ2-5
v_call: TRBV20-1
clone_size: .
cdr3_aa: CSAGSGLAGVRETQYF

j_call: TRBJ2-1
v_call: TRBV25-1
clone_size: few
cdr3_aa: CASVEYGNNEQFF

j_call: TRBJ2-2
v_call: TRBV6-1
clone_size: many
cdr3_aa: CASSWDSPNTGELFF

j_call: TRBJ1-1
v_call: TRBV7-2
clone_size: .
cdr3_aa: CASRRTGYTEAFF

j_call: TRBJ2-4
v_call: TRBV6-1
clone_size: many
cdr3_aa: CASSGQGDIQYF

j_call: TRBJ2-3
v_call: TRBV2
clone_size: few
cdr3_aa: CASRQSYEQYF

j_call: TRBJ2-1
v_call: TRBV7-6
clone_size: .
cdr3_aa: CASSSGQGDYNEQFF

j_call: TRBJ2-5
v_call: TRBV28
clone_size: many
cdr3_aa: CASGERAMQETQYF

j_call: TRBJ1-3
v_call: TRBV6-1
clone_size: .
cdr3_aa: CASSAGVYSGNTIYF

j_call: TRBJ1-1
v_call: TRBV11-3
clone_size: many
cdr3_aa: CASSPGGTEAFF

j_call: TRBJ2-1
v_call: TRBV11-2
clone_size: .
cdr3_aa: CASSLTGNYNEQFF

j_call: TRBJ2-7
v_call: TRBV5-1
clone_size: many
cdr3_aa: CASSSTSGNPYEQYF

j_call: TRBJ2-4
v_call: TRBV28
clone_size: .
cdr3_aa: CASLGTRSAGELYF

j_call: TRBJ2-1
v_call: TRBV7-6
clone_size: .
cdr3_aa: CASSLSRDPVNQFF

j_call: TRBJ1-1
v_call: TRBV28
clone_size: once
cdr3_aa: CASIWGGMSTEAFF

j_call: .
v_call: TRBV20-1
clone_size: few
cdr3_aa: CSGVRGGHHQETQYF

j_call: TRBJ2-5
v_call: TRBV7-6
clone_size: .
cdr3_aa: CASSINRQETQYF

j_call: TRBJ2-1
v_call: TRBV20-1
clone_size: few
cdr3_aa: CTIPGTSGSGYNEQFF

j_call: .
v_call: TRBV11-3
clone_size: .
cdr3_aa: CASSLALPGRPYEQYF

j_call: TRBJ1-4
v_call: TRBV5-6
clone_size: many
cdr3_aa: CASSLFGVEEKLFF

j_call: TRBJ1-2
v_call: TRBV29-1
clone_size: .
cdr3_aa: CSVSQRNYGYTF

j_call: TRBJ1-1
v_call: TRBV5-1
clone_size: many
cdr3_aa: CASSGGQMNTEAFF